This T cell receptor beta chain was sequenced in a study of blood T cell repertoires in COVID-19. Study information: Spain, Italy and the United States supplied samples that represented acute and convalescent COVID-19. PBMCs, B-cell-depleted T cells, or T cells provided the cDNA or gDNA that made up the material.

Source study methods: Amplification with reference gene primers provided the estimates of nucleated cell counts. TCRdb keeps only in-frame clones here, not all; method: immunoSEQ multiplex PCR. V and J calls plus clone size are reproduced from that table; the DNA served to infer D and trimming. The sample holds fewer than 700,000 clones, about 89% seen once. While infection was still active, Seattle patients were enrolled and then followed longitudinally. The CDR3 runs 14 residues. With 0 bases clipped from V and 9 bases from J, the junction kept 7 bases outside the gene matches. From germline, CDR1 is GTSNPN and CDR2 SVGIG (reference sequence).

This rearrangement joins TRBV30 to TRBJ2-1, with TRBD2 identical over 8 bases. Input material: peripheral blood. This clonotype originated in a woman in her 50s with COVID-19, enrolled during active disease. Here the CDR3 reads CAWSVRGGRGEQFF. As DNA, the CDR3 is TGTGCCTGGAGTGTACGGGGGGGGAGAGGTGAGCAGTTCTTC. Together with reference TRBV30 and TRBJ2-1, the CDR3 gives the full variable domain: SQTIHQWPATLVQPVGSPLSLECTVEGTSNPNLYWYRQAAGRGLQLLFYSVGIGQISSEVPQNLSASRPQDRQFILSSKKLLLSDSGFYLCAWSVRGGRGEQFFGPGTRLTVL.